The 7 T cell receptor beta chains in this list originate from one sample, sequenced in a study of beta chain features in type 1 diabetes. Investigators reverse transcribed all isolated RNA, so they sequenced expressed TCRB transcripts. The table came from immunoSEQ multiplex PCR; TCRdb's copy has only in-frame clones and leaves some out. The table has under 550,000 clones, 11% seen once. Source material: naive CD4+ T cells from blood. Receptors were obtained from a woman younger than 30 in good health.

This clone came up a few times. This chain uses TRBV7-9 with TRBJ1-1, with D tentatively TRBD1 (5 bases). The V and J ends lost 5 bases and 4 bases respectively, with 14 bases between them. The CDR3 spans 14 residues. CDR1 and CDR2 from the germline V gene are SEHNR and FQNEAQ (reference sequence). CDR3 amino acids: CASSLLRVSTEAFF. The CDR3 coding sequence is TGTGCCAGCAGCCTCCTCAGGGTGAGCACTGAAGCTTTCTTT.

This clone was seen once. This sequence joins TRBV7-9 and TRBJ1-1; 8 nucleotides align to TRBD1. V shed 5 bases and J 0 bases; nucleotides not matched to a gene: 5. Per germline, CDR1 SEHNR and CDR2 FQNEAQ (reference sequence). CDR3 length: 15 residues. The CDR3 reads CASSPRTGLNTEAFF. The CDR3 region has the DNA TGTGCCAGCAGCCCGCGGACAGGGCTGAACACTGAAGCTTTCTTT.

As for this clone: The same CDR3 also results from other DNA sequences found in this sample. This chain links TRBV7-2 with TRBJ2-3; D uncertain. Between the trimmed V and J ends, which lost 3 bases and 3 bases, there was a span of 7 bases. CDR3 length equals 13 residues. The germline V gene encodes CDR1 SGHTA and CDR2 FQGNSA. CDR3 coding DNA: TGTGCCAGCAGCTTGTTTGGGACAGATACGCAGTATTTT. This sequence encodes CASSLFGTDTQYF.

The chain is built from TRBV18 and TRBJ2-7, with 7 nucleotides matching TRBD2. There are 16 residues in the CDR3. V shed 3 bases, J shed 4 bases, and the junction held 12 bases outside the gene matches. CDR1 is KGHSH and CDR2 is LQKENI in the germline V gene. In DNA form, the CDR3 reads TGTGCCAGCTCACCCGCAGCGGGAACGGTTCAGTACGAGCAGTACTTC. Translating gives CASSPAAGTVQYEQYF. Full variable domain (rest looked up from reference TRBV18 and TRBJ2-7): NAGVMQNPRHLVRRRGQEARLRCSPMKGHSHVYWYRQLPEEGLKFMVYLQKENIIDESGMPKERFSAEFPKEGPSILRIQQVVRGDSAAYFCASSPAAGTVQYEQYFGPGTRLTVT.

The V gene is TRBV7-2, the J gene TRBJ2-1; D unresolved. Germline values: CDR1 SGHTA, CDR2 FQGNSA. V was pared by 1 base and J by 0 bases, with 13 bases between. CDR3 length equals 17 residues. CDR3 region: CASSLVHRAISYNEQFF. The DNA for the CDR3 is TGTGCCAGCAGCTTAGTCCACAGAGCAATCTCCTACAATGAGCAGTTCTTC.

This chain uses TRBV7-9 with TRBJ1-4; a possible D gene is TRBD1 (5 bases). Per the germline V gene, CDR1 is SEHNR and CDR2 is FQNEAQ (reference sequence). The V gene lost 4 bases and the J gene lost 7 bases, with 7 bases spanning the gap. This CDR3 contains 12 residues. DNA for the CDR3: TGTGCCAGCAGCTCCGACAGTGAAAAACTGTTTTTT. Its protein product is CASSSDSEKLFF.

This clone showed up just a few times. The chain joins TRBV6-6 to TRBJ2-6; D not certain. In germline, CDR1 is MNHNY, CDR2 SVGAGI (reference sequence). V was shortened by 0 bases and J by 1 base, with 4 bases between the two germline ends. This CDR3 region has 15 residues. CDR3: CASSYSSSGANVLTF. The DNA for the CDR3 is TGTGCCAGCAGTTACTCATCTTCTGGGGCCAACGTCCTGACTTTC.